This TCR beta chain was observed in a study of shared clonotypes between healthy human individuals. Donors had no recently reported acute infections or vaccinations and were HIV-negative. Germline V gives CDR1 SGHRS, CDR2 YFSETQ. Trimming stripped 0 bases from V and 2 bases from J, with 8 bases between. The CDR3 is 15 amino acids. With regard to this clone: Its antigen is unknown. The sample contains more than one DNA sequence encoding this CDR3.

The study's findings and limits: Blood was the only sampled material, and tissue repertoires likely differ.

Genomic DNA of every subset was divided equally among multiple immunoSEQ plates. Sequenced by immunoSEQ multiplex PCR; TCRdb stores in-frame clones only, minus some. The table shows fewer than 1.4 million clones, with 75% to 85% occurring only once. J is TRBJ2-2 and V is TRBV5-1; the D gene is possibly TRBD2 (5 bases). Sequencing was done on a sample of memory CD4+ T cells from PBMCs. Subset described: CD45RA-negative fraction. The receptor was derived from a young man in good health. Some clones in this sample may be carry-over from other donors' samples. Written as DNA, the CDR3 is TGCGCCAGCAGCTTGGGTCTAGCCAACACCGGGGAGCTGTTTTTT. Translating it yields CASSLGLANTGELFF.